Below are 25 T cell receptor beta chains sequenced from a single sample in a study of technical replicates of blood from a few donors. Sequenced by immunoSEQ multiplex PCR; TCRdb stores in-frame clones only, minus some. The sample comprises nearly 80,000 clones, roughly 96% of which are singletons, and roughly 0.35% rests with the top ten. Material for sequencing was T cells isolated from PBMCs. Every receptor here comes from a human donor in good health.

This chain links TRBV30 with TRBJ1-5, with a weak D call TRBD1 (5 bases). The CDR3 covers 16 residues. The V end lost 3 bases, the J end lost 7 bases, and 22 bases lay between the germline ends. The germline CDR1 and CDR2 sequences are GTSNPN and SVGIG (reference sequence). CDR3 sequence: CAWRAKQGKNLQPQHF. The CDR3 nucleotides are TGTGCCTGGAGAGCTAAGCAGGGTAAGAATTTACAGCCCCAGCATTTT.

This CDR3 is CASSETGGPGEQYF. CDR3 DNA: TGTGCCAGCAGCGAAACGGGGGGGCCCGGCGAGCAGTACTTC. The genes are TRBV7-3 and TRBJ2-7, with 8 nucleotides matching TRBD2. Germline CDR1 reads SGHTA; CDR2 reads FQGTGA. CDR3 size: 14 residues. J was trimmed by 6 bases and V by 5 bases; bases with no gene match: 9.

V and J are TRBV5-1 and TRBJ2-7; 8 bases line up with TRBD1. V lost 2 bases, J lost 2 bases, and 3 bases stayed unmatched. The germline V gene encodes CDR1 SGHRS and CDR2 YFSETQ. The CDR3 has 14 residues. The CDR3 spells CASSFLQGAYEQYF. The CDR3 coding sequence is TGCGCCAGCAGCTTTTTACAGGGGGCCTACGAGCAGTACTTC. Combining the CDR3 with reference TRBV5-1 and TRBJ2-7 gives the whole variable domain KAGVTQTPRYLIKTRGQQVTLSCSPISGHRSVSWYQQTPGQGLQFLFEYFSETQRNKGNFPGRFSGRQFSNSRSEMNVSTLELGDSALYLCASSFLQGAYEQYFGPGTRLTVT.

The genes are TRBV7-9 and TRBJ2-7; TRBD2 aligns across 12 bases. CDR1 is SEHNR and CDR2 is FQNEAQ in the germline V gene (reference sequence). The V and J ends lost 1 base and 3 bases, in that order; junction bases with no gene match: 4. This CDR3 is 16 amino acids long. The CDR3 spells CASSLETSGSGYEQYF. Here the CDR3 DNA reads TGTGCCAGCAGCTTAGAGACTAGCGGGAGTGGCTACGAGCAGTACTTC. Complete variable domain (other parts from reference TRBV7-9 and TRBJ2-7): DTGVSQNPRHKITKRGQNVTFRCDPISEHNRLYWYRQTLGQGPEFLTYFQNEAQLEKSRLLSDRFSAERPKGSFSTLEIQRTEQGDSAMYLCASSLETSGSGYEQYFGPGTRLTVT.

V gene TRBV28 combines with J gene TRBJ2-7; D is undetermined. The germline V gene has CDR1 MDHEN and CDR2 SYDVKM. This CDR3 contains 14 residues. Between the trimmed V and J ends, which lost 2 bases and 0 bases, there was a span of 8 bases. CDR3 nucleotide sequence: TGTGCCAGCAGTTTAGTCGTCGGCTCCTACGAGCAGTACTTC. Its protein product is CASSLVVGSYEQYF.

The chain recombines TRBV4-1 with TRBJ2-2; a possible D gene is TRBD2 (11 bases). V was pared by 4 bases and J by 1 base, with 28 bases between. The CDR3 is 21 amino acids. From germline, CDR1 is MGHRA and CDR2 YSYEKL. CDR3: CASSLGLRDRGLAENTGELFF. DNA for the CDR3: TGCGCCAGCAGCCTTGGCCTCCGGGACAGGGGACTAGCGGAGAACACCGGGGAGCTGTTTTTT.

This clone was detected once. The J gene is TRBJ2-1, the V gene TRBV7-9, with D possibly matching TRBD2 (5 bases). The V and J ends lost 7 bases and 2 bases respectively, with 15 bases between them. Germline V gene lookup returns CDR1 SEHNR and CDR2 FQNEAQ (reference sequence). The CDR3 covers 15 residues. The CDR3 loop is CASTPEANAYNEQFF. The CDR3 DNA sequence: TGTGCCAGCACCCCGGAGGCGAACGCCTACAATGAGCAGTTCTTC.

The table lists this clone with a count of one. The chain links TRBV21-1 to TRBJ2-2; the table's TRBD2 call for D was not verified on the DNA. TRBV21-1 is a documented pseudogene. The length of the CDR3 is 12 residues. CDR3 sequence reads: CPSGIDTGELFF. The CDR3 bases are TGTCCGAGCGGGATCGACACCGGGGAGCTGTTTTTT.

The rearrangement joins TRBV30 to TRBJ1-4; 8 nucleotides match TRBD1. V trimming: 3 bases; J trimming: 6 bases; junction bases outside the gene matches: 9. The CDR3 loop spans 15 amino acids. The germline V gene encodes CDR1 GTSNPN and CDR2 SVGIG (reference sequence). DNA of the CDR3: TGTGCCTGGAGCTATCAGGGGGCGGTCGATGAAAAACTGTTTTTT. Translation: CAWSYQGAVDEKLFF.

The chain combines TRBV4-2 with TRBJ1-1; D is unclear. Looked up from germline, CDR1 is LGHNA and CDR2 is YNFKEQ. This CDR3 contains 16 residues. V was cut by 1 base and J by 1 base, with 13 bases left in between. The CDR3 protein is CASSQALLAANTEAFF. In nucleotides, the CDR3 is TGTGCCAGCAGCCAAGCTCTCCTTGCGGCGAACACTGAAGCTTTCTTT.

The chain recombines TRBV6-5 with TRBJ1-3, with D maybe TRBD1 (6 bases). V was shortened by 6 bases and J by 0 bases, with 12 bases between the two germline ends. Looked up from germline, CDR1 is MNHEY and CDR2 is SVGAGI. This CDR3 has 15 amino acids. The CDR3 loop reads CASSETGSSGNTIYF. The CDR3 DNA reads as TGTGCCAGCAGCGAGACAGGCAGCTCTGGAAACACCATATATTTT.

This rearrangement joins TRBV19 to TRBJ2-6, with D maybe TRBD1 (6 bases). The CDR3 covers 19 residues. In germline, CDR1 is LNHDA, CDR2 SQIVND (reference sequence). V was trimmed by 9 bases and J by 0 bases, leaving 24 bases between them. CDR3 sequence (DNA): TGTGCCAGAGCCCGATGGGGGCCCCACACCCGCTCTGGGGCCAACGTCCTGACTTTC. This encodes CARARWGPHTRSGANVLTF.

This clone was found once. The chain recombines TRBV20-1 with TRBJ1-2, with D possibly TRBD1 on 6 matching bases. The CDR3 has 11 residues. Germline V gene sequence: CDR1 DFQATT, CDR2 SNEGSKA (reference sequence). The V and J ends lost 5 bases and 8 bases respectively, with 12 bases between them. CDR3 in amino acids: CSARQAGGYTF. The CDR3, as DNA: TGCAGTGCTCGACAGGCAGGCGGCTACACCTTC.

This chain connects TRBV11-2 to TRBJ1-2; D call uncertain. Between the trimmed V and J ends, which lost 1 base and 5 bases, there was a span of 11 bases. Germline lookup yields CDR1 SGHAT and CDR2 FQNNGV. This CDR3 has 14 residues. CDR3 residues: CASSLGRRGYGYTF. As DNA, the CDR3 is TGTGCCAGCAGCTTAGGTCGGAGAGGTTATGGCTACACCTTC.

The V gene is TRBV2, the J gene TRBJ1-5, with D tentatively TRBD1 (6 bases). The V gene lost 3 bases and the J gene lost 5 bases, with 8 bases spanning the gap. The CDR3 totals 13 residues. Germline V gene sequence: CDR1 SNHLY, CDR2 FYNNEI. CDR3: CASSDRGYQPQHF. The CDR3 DNA sequence: TGTGCCAGCAGTGACAGGGGATATCAGCCCCAGCATTTT.

This chain links TRBV13 with TRBJ2-7; no clear D. V lost 1 base and J 0 bases, leaving 7 bases between the germline ends. Germline V gives CDR1 PRHDT, CDR2 FYEKMQ (reference sequence). This CDR3 region has 14 residues. The CDR3: CASSLVTVSYEQYF. Written as DNA, the CDR3 is TGTGCCAGCAGCTTAGTCACAGTCTCCTACGAGCAGTACTTC.

The chain carries TRBV4-3 and TRBJ2-7, with 10 bases fitting TRBD1. This CDR3 is built from 16 residues. V was clipped by 3 bases and J by 2 bases; unmatched bases: 7. Germline values: CDR1 LGHNA, CDR2 YSLEER. The CDR3 protein is CASSQATGGDTYEQYF. CDR3 in DNA: TGCGCCAGCAGCCAGGCGACAGGGGGCGACACCTACGAGCAGTACTTC.

V is TRBV21-1 and J is TRBJ2-3; the listed D gene, TRBD2, was not tested against the DNA. TRBV21-1 is described as a pseudogene. CDR3 size: 15 residues. The CDR3 bases are TGTGCCAGGCGGGGATTCGGAACTAGCACAGATACGCAGTATTTT. Translation gives CARRGFGTSTDTQYF.

In DNA form, the CDR3 reads TGTGCCAGCAGCCAAACGACAGGTCTGCATGAAAAACTGTTTTTT. This codes for CASSQTTGLHEKLFF. The chain uses TRBV11-2 and TRBJ1-4, with D tentatively TRBD1 (6 bases). The ends were cut back, 5 bases at V and 6 bases at J, with 16 bases in the middle. Germline V CDR1 and CDR2: SGHAT, FQNNGV. The CDR3 is 15 residues long.

The rearrangement uses TRBV6-5 and TRBJ2-7; no firm D call. The V gene's germline CDR1 is MNHEY and CDR2 SVGAGI. There are 14 residues in the CDR3. The germline V and J ends were trimmed by 0 bases and 0 bases, with 6 bases remaining between them. CDR3 region: CASSYSLVSYEQYF. CDR3 nucleotide sequence: TGTGCCAGCAGTTACTCCCTCGTCTCCTACGAGCAGTACTTC.

The J gene is TRBJ1-2, the V gene TRBV6-5; D unresolved. This CDR3 is 11 amino acids long. The germline gives CDR1 MNHEY, CDR2 SVGAGI. The V gene lost 6 bases and the J gene lost 3 bases, with 5 bases spanning the gap. In nucleotides, the CDR3 is TGTGCCAGCAGGGACTACTATGGCTACACCTTC. It is translated as CASRDYYGYTF.

The V call is TRBV19, the J call TRBJ2-7, with TRBD1 matching over 8 bases. V lost 6 bases and J lost 5; bases outside the gene matches: 6. CDR3 size: 13 residues. CDR1 is LNHDA, CDR2 SQIVND, per germline (reference sequence). The CDR3 region is CASRETGVDEQYF. CDR3 coding DNA: TGTGCCAGTAGGGAGACAGGGGTAGACGAGCAGTACTTC.

The sample holds one count of this clone. The V and J genes are TRBV15 and TRBJ2-7; D is possibly TRBD2 (5 bases). CDR3 length equals 11 residues. Germline V lookup: CDR1 LNHNV, CDR2 YYDKDF (reference sequence). The V end was cut by 4 bases, the J end by 7 bases, with 8 bases between. The CDR3 nucleotides read TGTGCCACCAGCAATCCGGGGGAGCAGTACTTC. It translates to CATSNPGEQYF.

This clone was seen a single time. This chain links TRBV19 with TRBJ2-3; possibly TRBD1 for D (5 bases). This CDR3 spans 14 amino acids. Germline loops: CDR1 LNHDA, CDR2 SQIVND (reference sequence). V lost 3 bases to trimming and J lost 3 bases, with 10 bases between them. For the CDR3, the DNA is TGTGCCAGTAGTATGGGGCATCTAACAGATACGCAGTATTTT. Translated, it gives CASSMGHLTDTQYF.

The V call is TRBV9, the J call TRBJ2-3, with TRBD2 matching over 11 bases. The CDR3 is 15 residues long. The V gene's germline CDR1 is SGDLS and CDR2 YYNGEE. J gave up 6 bases and V 3 bases, and 6 bases lay outside the gene matches. CDR3 DNA: TGTGCCAGCAGCGGAGGGACTAGCGGTGGGGATACGCAGTATTTT. Its translation is CASSGGTSGGDTQYF.